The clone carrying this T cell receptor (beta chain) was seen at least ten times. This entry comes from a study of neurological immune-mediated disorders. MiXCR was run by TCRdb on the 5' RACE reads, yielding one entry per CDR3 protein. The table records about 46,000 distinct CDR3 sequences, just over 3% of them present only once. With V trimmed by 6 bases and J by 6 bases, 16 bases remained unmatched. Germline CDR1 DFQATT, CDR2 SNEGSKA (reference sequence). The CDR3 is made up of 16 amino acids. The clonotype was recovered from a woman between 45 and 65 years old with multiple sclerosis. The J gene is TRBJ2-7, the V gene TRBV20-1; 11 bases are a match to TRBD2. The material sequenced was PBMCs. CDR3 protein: CSAKIAGGAVGGEQYF. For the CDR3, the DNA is TGCAGTGCCAAAATAGCGGGAGGGGCCGTGGGTGGCGAGCAGTACTTC.